The present T cell receptor (beta chain) was sequenced within a study of shared clonotypes between healthy human individuals. It was across several immunoSEQ plates that each subset's genomic DNA was evenly split. Some clones are missing from TCRdb's copy, which holds only in-frame ones; the method was immunoSEQ multiplex PCR. The sample lists around 1,900,000 clones, 85% to 95% seen once, with roughly 1.7% in the top ten. The naive CD8 fraction comprised CD45RO-negative cells positively selected for CCR7 and excluded terminally differentiated effector memory CD45RA+ cells. Germline loops: CDR1 MDHEN, CDR2 SYDVKM. This CDR3 is 17 amino acids long. Deletions cut 2 bases from V and 0 bases from J, with 17 bases between.

The sample taken for sequencing was naive CD8+ T cells from PBMCs. The chain has TRBV28 and TRBJ2-7; maybe TRBD2 (6 bases). The TCR originated in a man between 18 and 29 years old in good health. Some clones in this sample may be carry-over from other donors' samples. The CDR3 nucleotides are TGTGCCAGCAGTTTAGGACCCCACGGGAGTAGCTCCTACGAGCAGTACTTC. This translates into CASSLGPHGSSSYEQYF.